The 31 T cell receptor beta chains in this list originate from one sample, sequenced in a study of graft-versus-host responses after intestinal transplantation. The antigens these receptors bind are not known. Measured with immunoSEQ multiplex PCR; TCRdb has only the in-frame clones, and not every one. The data hold around 100,000 clones, with roughly 93% observed a single time. The material was unstimulated CD8+ T cells sorted from spleen or lymph node cells, obtained before transplant. Receptor source: a human donor who was the organ donor for an intestinal transplant.

CDR3 nucleotide sequence: TGTGCCTGGAGTCCCGGACAGCATAGCAATCAGCCCCAGCATTTT. Residues: CAWSPGQHSNQPQHF. V gene TRBV30 combines with J gene TRBJ1-5, with a possible D match to TRBD1 (6 bases). With 2 bases removed from V and 0 bases from J, the gap between germline ends came to 11 bases. The V gene's germline CDR1 is GTSNPN and CDR2 SVGIG (reference sequence). CDR3 length equals 15 residues.

This clone has just a few counts. The V gene is TRBV5-8, the J gene TRBJ2-2; 10 bases map to TRBD1. This CDR3 region has 15 residues. Germline V lookup: CDR1 SGHTS, CDR2 YDEGEE. The ends lost 7 bases at V and 0 bases at J; junction bases unmatched: 3. The CDR3: CASWGQGTNTGELFF. The CDR3 DNA reads as TGTGCCAGCTGGGGACAGGGGACGAACACCGGGGAGCTGTTTTTT.

DNA of the CDR3: TGCGCCAGCACCCCCCTTCAGGGCGGCCAAGAGACCCAGTACTTC. Amino acids: CASTPLQGGQETQYF. The V and J genes are TRBV10-1 and TRBJ2-5; D might be TRBD1 (5 bases). V gave up 7 bases and J gave up 1 base, with 16 bases separating them. The CDR3 sequence is 15 residues long. CDR1 is WNHNN and CDR2 is SYGVQD in the germline V gene (reference sequence).

This sequence joins TRBV2 and TRBJ2-1, with TRBD2 matching 7 bases. Trimming took 2 bases from V and 12 from J; bases not matched to a gene: 7. CDR3 size: 13 residues. Germline CDR1 is SNHLY and CDR2 is FYNNEI. CDR3 region: CASSETSWEGQFF. The CDR3 DNA follows: TGTGCCAGCAGTGAAACTAGCTGGGAGGGGCAGTTCTTC.

V gene TRBV7-9 combines with J gene TRBJ2-1; 14 nucleotides line up with TRBD2. Losses at the gene ends were 5 bases for V and 10 bases for J; bases not matched to a gene: 7. CDR3 size: 15 residues. Germline V lookup: CDR1 SEHNR, CDR2 FQNEAQ (reference sequence). The CDR3 region has the DNA TGTGCCAGCAGCACCGGGACTAGCGGGAGAGGAGAGCAGTTCTTC. Protein sequence: CASSTGTSGRGEQFF.

The rearrangement joins TRBV4-3 to TRBJ2-7, with D possibly being TRBD1 (6 bases). Germline assignment: CDR1 LGHNA and CDR2 YSLEER. The CDR3 is made up of 13 amino acids. Between the trimmed V and J ends, which lost 3 bases and 4 bases, there was a span of 10 bases. CDR3 sequence: CASSHSDRYEQYF. In nucleotides, the CDR3 is TGCGCCAGCAGCCACTCGGACAGATACGAGCAGTACTTC.

This clone was counted once. The genes are TRBV7-3 and TRBJ2-7, with TRBD2 matching over 7 bases. CDR3 size: 14 residues. CDR1 is SGHTA and CDR2 is FQGTGA in the germline V gene. Trimming took 5 bases from V and 3 from J; bases not matched to a gene: 7. CDR3 bases: TGTGCCAGCAGCCAAGTACTAGCGCACTACGAGCAGTACTTC. Translating gives CASSQVLAHYEQYF.

The chain recombines TRBV10-2 with TRBJ2-2; the match to TRBD1 covers 8 bases. CDR1 and CDR2 from the germline V gene are WSHSY and SAAADI. V shed 2 bases, J shed 5 bases, and the junction held 7 bases outside the gene matches. The CDR3 spans 16 residues. The CDR3 nucleotides are TGCGCCAGCAGTGAGAGTGGCCAGGGGGCGACCGGGGAGCTGTTTTTT. It encodes CASSESGQGATGELFF.

In its sample, this clone was seen once. The V and J genes are TRBV5-3 and TRBJ1-5, with 8 bases identical to TRBD1. TRBV5-3 is given ORF status, its function remaining uncertain. The CDR3 length is 15 residues. J lost 3 bases, V lost 8 bases, and 10 bases had no gene match. CDR3 nucleotides: TGTGCCAGGCAGAAACCGGGACAGGTCAATCAGCCCCAGCATTTT. Protein: CARQKPGQVNQPQHF.

V is TRBV4-1 and J is TRBJ2-1; D might be TRBD1 or TRBD2, each matching 6 bases. This CDR3 is 15 amino acids long. CDR1 MGHRA and CDR2 YSYEKL come from the germline V gene. V lost 0 bases to trimming and J lost 3 bases, with 9 bases between them. CDR3 DNA sequence: TGCGCCAGCAGCCAAGAAGGGGGGAACTACAATGAGCAGTTCTTC. It encodes CASSQEGGNYNEQFF.

The V and J genes are TRBV13 and TRBJ2-1; 14 bases align to TRBD2. The length of the CDR3 is 15 residues. Germline V gene sequence: CDR1 PRHDT, CDR2 FYEKMQ (reference sequence). V was clipped by 5 bases and J by 9 bases; unmatched bases: 6. In nucleotides, the CDR3 is TGTGCCAGCAGCCTGGGACTAGCGGGAGTAGGTGAGCAGTTCTTC. Translating gives CASSLGLAGVGEQFF.

J is TRBJ2-2 and V is TRBV14; tentatively, D is TRBD1 or TRBD2 (5 bases each). From germline, CDR1 is SGHDN and CDR2 FVKESK. This CDR3 has 16 residues. The ends were cut back, 3 bases at V and 0 bases at J, with 11 bases in the middle. The CDR3 coding sequence is TGTGCCAGCAGCCATAGAGGGGTCACGAACACCGGGGAGCTGTTTTTT. Translation gives CASSHRGVTNTGELFF.

This chain joins TRBV19 and TRBJ2-2, with 14 bases lining up with TRBD2. V trimming: 2 bases; J trimming: 5 bases; junction bases outside the gene matches: 7. The CDR3 contains 18 residues. From germline, CDR1 is LNHDA and CDR2 SQIVND (reference sequence). The CDR3 region has the DNA TGTGCCAGTAGTATAACGGGACTAGCGGGAGATTCGACCGGGGAGCTGTTTTTT. Residues: CASSITGLAGDSTGELFF.

The rearrangement links TRBV7-6 to TRBJ2-7, with D hard to call. Between the trimmed V and J ends, which lost 1 base and 6 bases, there was a span of 19 bases. The CDR3 runs 16 residues. Germline CDR1 reads SGHVS; CDR2 reads FNYEAQ. The CDR3 DNA is TGTGCCAGCAGCTTAGGTTCGGGTACTCCGTCTGCCGAGCAGTACTTC. It yields the protein CASSLGSGTPSAEQYF.

The chain employs TRBV6-5 and TRBJ2-5; D call uncertain. The CDR3 is made up of 13 amino acids. V was clipped by 1 base and J by 4 bases, with 7 bases between them. Germline values: CDR1 MNHEY, CDR2 SVGAGI. The CDR3 DNA reads as TGTGCCAGCAGTTACTTAGGTGGAGAGACCCAGTACTTC. It codes for CASSYLGGETQYF.

The chain recombines TRBV5-3 with TRBJ1-2, with TRBD1 as a possible D gene (6 bases). TRBV5-3 is classed as an ORF, of uncertain function. The V end lost 0 bases, the J end lost 4 bases, and 16 bases lay between the germline ends. The CDR3 is made up of 16 amino acids. CDR3 nucleotides: TGTGCCAGAAGCTTGGTAGCAGGGGAGTGGCTCTATGGCTACACCTTC. This encodes CARSLVAGEWLYGYTF.

The rearrangement uses TRBV27 and TRBJ2-7, with TRBD2 identical over 11 bases. J gave up 4 bases and V 4 bases, and 0 bases lay outside the gene matches. CDR3 length: 13 amino acids. CDR1 is MNHEY, CDR2 SMNVEV, per germline (reference sequence). CDR3 coding DNA: TGTGCCAGCAGTTGGACTAGCGGGTACGAGCAGTACTTC. This translates into CASSWTSGYEQYF.

A note on this clone: This specimen includes other DNA sequences encoding the same CDR3. The CDR3 DNA sequence: TGCGCCAGCAGCTTGTCGGGCAATGAGCAGTTCTTC. It encodes CASSLSGNEQFF. The chain recombines TRBV5-1 with TRBJ2-1; D is unresolved. The germline V gene encodes CDR1 SGHRS and CDR2 YFSETQ. The CDR3 contains 12 residues. The germline V and J ends were trimmed by 1 base and 6 bases, with 5 bases remaining between them.

V is TRBV6-1 and J is TRBJ2-7; maybe TRBD1 (5 bases). The germline V gene has CDR1 MNHNS and CDR2 SASEGT. Trimming pared 1 base from V and 3 bases from J, leaving 7 bases between. The CDR3 runs to 13 residues. The DNA of the CDR3 is TGTGCCAGCAGTGAAGAAAGGGGCTACGAGCAGTACTTC. This gives the protein CASSEERGYEQYF.

The chain combines TRBV5-1 with TRBJ2-4; D might be TRBD1 or TRBD2, each matching 6 bases. The germline V gene has CDR1 SGHRS and CDR2 YFSETQ. The V end lost 4 bases, the J end lost 2 bases, and 16 bases lay between the germline ends. The CDR3 totals 16 residues. CDR3 loop: CASSPVGRGPKNIQYF. DNA for the CDR3: TGCGCCAGCAGCCCGGTAGGCCGGGGGCCCAAAAACATTCAGTACTTC.

The chain is built from TRBV7-2 and TRBJ2-3, with D perhaps TRBD2 (5 bases). Germline V gives CDR1 SGHTA, CDR2 FQGNSA. V was clipped by 1 base and J by 6 bases, with 17 bases between them. The CDR3 loop spans 16 amino acids. The CDR3 region has the DNA TGTGCCAGCAGCTTAGTTTCGGCATTACGCGGGGATACGCAGTATTTT. It translates to CASSLVSALRGDTQYF.

The chain is built from TRBV6-1 and TRBJ2-2; the match to TRBD2 covers 7 bases. V trimming: 7 bases; J trimming: 6 bases; junction bases outside the gene matches: 2. The germline CDR1 and CDR2 sequences are MNHNS and SASEGT. The CDR3 is 12 residues long. The CDR3 loop is CASNGLAGELFF. DNA for the CDR3: TGTGCCAGCAACGGACTAGCCGGGGAGCTGTTTTTT.

As for this clone: One end of the junction varies from germline; a read error may be responsible. Other nucleotide sequences from this sample produce the same CDR3. The CDR3 region is CASSFRGLNQPQHF. As DNA, the CDR3 is TGTGCCAGCAGTTTCAGGGGTCTTAATCAGCCCCAACATTTT. The rearrangement joins TRBV28 to TRBJ1-5, with D possibly TRBD1 on 6 matching bases. The CDR3 runs to 14 residues. The germline V gene encodes CDR1 MDHEN and CDR2 SYDVKM.

V and J are TRBV29-1 and TRBJ1-4; D possibly corresponds to TRBD1 (6 bases). This CDR3 is built from 13 residues. V lost 6 bases, J lost 6 bases, and 14 bases lay in between. From germline, CDR1 is SQVTM and CDR2 ANQGSEA. CDR3 in DNA: TGCAGCGTGACTACAGGGATAGATGAAAAACTGTTTTTT. Protein: CSVTTGIDEKLFF.

The rearrangement joins TRBV4-1 to TRBJ2-3; TRBD1 agrees at 8 bases. The CDR3 is 15 amino acids. Per the germline V gene, CDR1 is MGHRA and CDR2 is YSYEKL. The V gene end was trimmed by 2 bases and the J gene end by 8 bases; junction bases not matched to a gene: 9. The CDR3 spells CASSQTGGPSGTQYF. Here the CDR3 DNA reads TGCGCCAGCAGCCAAACAGGGGGGCCCAGCGGTACGCAGTATTTT.

CDR3 region: CASSLGFQMDYGYTF. CDR3 sequence (DNA): TGTGCCAGCAGTTTGGGCTTTCAGATGGACTATGGCTACACCTTC. V and J are TRBV28 and TRBJ1-2; no clear D. V lost 3 bases and J lost 3, with 14 bases in between. The CDR3 is 15 amino acids. Germline V CDR1 and CDR2: MDHEN, SYDVKM.

This chain connects TRBV27 to TRBJ2-1; 11 bases agree with TRBD2. The germline gives CDR1 MNHEY, CDR2 SMNVEV (reference sequence). The V gene end was trimmed by 9 bases and the J gene end by 7 bases; junction bases not matched to a gene: 5. This CDR3 is 13 amino acids long. The CDR3, as DNA: TGTGCCAGTAGCGGGAGGGCCATTAATGAGCAGTTCTTC. It encodes CASSGRAINEQFF.

J is TRBJ2-7 and V is TRBV7-6, with D hard to call. This CDR3 is 14 amino acids long. V was trimmed by 0 bases and J by 3 bases, leaving 9 bases between them. Germline V gene sequence: CDR1 SGHVS, CDR2 FNYEAQ. The CDR3, as DNA: TGTGCCAGCAGCTTAGCCGTAAGAGACTACGAGCAGTACTTC. Protein: CASSLAVRDYEQYF.

The V and J genes are TRBV13 and TRBJ1-1; D unclear. The germline V and J ends were trimmed by 0 bases and 1 base, with 9 bases remaining between them. Germline V lookup: CDR1 PRHDT, CDR2 FYEKMQ (reference sequence). This CDR3 region has 15 residues. Here the CDR3 reads CASSLGFRRNTEAFF. CDR3 nucleotides: TGTGCCAGCAGCTTAGGTTTTAGGAGGAACACTGAAGCTTTCTTT.

This clone occurred once. This sequence joins TRBV6-6 and TRBJ1-6; 7 positions match TRBD1. After removal of 4 bases from V and 9 bases from J, the junction contained 12 bases not matched to a gene. Germline-derived CDR1 and CDR2 are MNHNY and SVGAGI (reference sequence). The length of the CDR3 is 16 residues. DNA for the CDR3: TGTGCCAGCAGTTTCGGAGGGGCAGGGGGATCTTCACCCCTCCACTTT. Translated: CASSFGGAGGSSPLHF.

This clone was observed once. The chain carries TRBV2 and TRBJ2-3; no definite D call. Trimming took off 9 bases at V and 2 bases at J, with 15 bases between the two ends. This CDR3 is built from 14 residues. Looked up from germline, CDR1 is SNHLY and CDR2 is FYNNEI. The CDR3: CASVTVPNTDTQYF. In DNA, the CDR3 is TGTGCCAGTGTTACTGTGCCCAACACAGATACGCAGTATTTT.